These T cell receptor beta chains were read from a single sample in a study of cytomegalovirus exposure and HLA in healthy donors. Assay used: immunoSEQ multiplex PCR; TCRdb lists only in-frame clones, some missing. The table records 100,000 to 120,000 clones, approximately 85% of them present only once. Source material: PBMCs. The origin of the receptors is a woman between 18 and 29 years old in good health and CMV-seronegative. The CDR3 runs from the conserved cysteine through the conserved F or W. Each record gives: J gene, clone size, D gene, V gene, CDR3 protein, CDR3 DNA. A D gene is named only where the DNA matches it firmly. Expanded clones get a size class; other rows say once, few or many, or leave the size out.

TRBJ1-4 | . | . | TRBV27 | CASSPVGRVNEKLFF | TGTGCCAGCAGTCCTGTGGGCAGGGTTAATGAAAAACTGTTTTTT
TRBJ1-2 | . | TRBD1 | TRBV29-1 | CSVVGDRVNGYTF | TGCAGCGTAGTCGGGGACAGGGTGAATGGCTACACCTTC
TRBJ2-5 | . | TRBD2 | TRBV7-9 | CASSPGLAGARGETQYF | TGTGCCAGCAGCCCGGGACTAGCGGGGGCCCGAGGAGAGACCCAGTACTTC
TRBJ2-7 | . | . | TRBV14 | CASSQLVGQLYEQYF | TGTGCCAGCAGCCAATTAGTGGGGCAGCTCTACGAGCAGTACTTC
TRBJ1-6 | . | TRBD1 | TRBV9 | CASSVGTANSPLHF | TGTGCCAGCAGCGTTGGGACAGCAAATTCACCCCTCCACTTT
TRBJ1-2 | . | . | TRBV27 | CASSSRVSYGYTF | TGTGCCAGCAGTTCCAGGGTTAGCTATGGCTACACCTTC
TRBJ2-2 | few | . | TRBV14 | CASSQADPGELFF | TGTGCCAGCAGCCAAGCAGATCCCGGGGAGCTGTTTTTT
TRBJ2-7 | . | . | TRBV6-1 | CASSEEQADEQYF | TGTGCCAGCAGTGAAGAACAGGCCGACGAGCAGTACTTC
TRBJ1-1 | few | . | TRBV5-1 | CASSRVVGTEAFF | TGCGCCAGCAGTCGGGTGGTGGGCACTGAAGCTTTCTTT
TRBJ1-4 | . | TRBD1 | TRBV7-9 | CASSWGTATNEKLFF | TGTGCCAGCAGCTGGGGGACAGCTACTAATGAAAAACTGTTTTTT
TRBJ1-3 | . | TRBD1 | TRBV2 | CASGQGAGNTIYF | TGTGCCAGCGGACAGGGGGCTGGAAACACCATATATTTT
TRBJ2-5 | . | TRBD2 | TRBV15 | CATSPRPASGQETQYF | TGTGCCACCAGTCCACGCCCGGCTAGCGGACAAGAGACCCAGTACTTC
TRBJ2-3 | . | TRBD2 | TRBV6-5 | CASRENLAGGPPQYF | TGTGCCAGCAGAGAGAATCTAGCGGGGGGGCCGCCGCAGTATTTT
TRBJ2-7 | . | TRBD1 | TRBV10-3 | CAIGDPGTGGTYEQYF | TGTGCCATCGGTGACCCCGGGACAGGGGGCACATACGAGCAGTACTTC
TRBJ1-4 | . | TRBD1 | TRBV29-1 | CSVEKTGGQLFF | TGCAGCGTTGAAAAAACAGGGGGACAGCTGTTTTTT
TRBJ1-4 | . | . | TRBV19 | CASSMGSTNEKLFF | TGTGCCAGTAGTATGGGGAGCACTAATGAAAAACTGTTTTTT
TRBJ2-2 | . | . | TRBV6-6 | CASSYVGVDGELFF | TGTGCCAGCAGTTACGTAGGGGTGGACGGGGAGCTGTTTTTT
TRBJ2-3 | . | TRBD1 | TRBV5-1 | CASSPGTGGSTDTQYF | TGCGCCAGCAGCCCGGGGACAGGGGGTTCGACAGATACGCAGTATTTT
TRBJ1-3 | . | TRBD1 | TRBV19 | CASSISGGPGNTIYF | TGTGCCAGTAGTATCTCAGGGGGACCTGGAAACACCATATATTTT
TRBJ2-7 | . | . | TRBV7-9 | CASSPYSPDYEQYF | TGTGCCAGCAGCCCTTACTCCCCCGACTACGAGCAGTACTTC
TRBJ2-3 | . | . | TRBV18 | CASSQSGPSTDTQYF | TGTGCCAGCTCGCAAAGCGGGCCCAGCACAGATACGCAGTATTTT
TRBJ2-2 | . | TRBD1 | TRBV15 | CATSRPDRGDTGELFF | TGTGCCACCAGCAGGCCTGACAGGGGCGACACCGGGGAGCTGTTTTTT
TRBJ1-5 | . | . | TRBV4-1 | CASSHGGSNQPQHF | TGCGCCAGCAGCCACGGGGGAAGCAATCAGCCCCAGCATTTT
TRBJ2-7 | . | . | TRBV2 | CASGAYEQYF | TGTGCCAGTGGGGCCTACGAGCAGTACTTC
TRBJ2-1 | . | TRBD2 | TRBV5-1 | CASSLEGTSGGHEQFF | TGCGCCAGCAGCTTAGAGGGAACTAGCGGGGGGCATGAGCAGTTCTTC
TRBJ2-4 | . | . | TRBV27 | CASIGGNIQYF | TGTGCCAGCATCGGAGGAAACATTCAGTACTTC
TRBJ1-5 | . | TRBD1 | TRBV28 | CASRTGDLHQPQHF | TGTGCCAGCAGGACAGGGGATCTTCATCAGCCCCAGCATTTT
TRBJ1-3 | . | . | TRBV15 | CATSRPPGRVVYF | TGTGCCACCAGCAGGCCCCCCGGCAGGGTTGTATATTTT
TRBJ1-3 | . | TRBD1 | TRBV7-9 | CASRDGTGPGNTIYF | TGTGCCAGCAGGGACGGGACAGGGCCCGGAAACACCATATATTTT
TRBJ2-7 | . | . | TRBV9 | CASSPDSLAYEQYF | TGTGCCAGCAGCCCCGACAGCCTAGCCTACGAGCAGTACTTC
TRBJ2-7 | . | TRBD1 | TRBV11-1 | CASSPWTGEGREQYF | TGTGCCAGCAGCCCATGGACAGGGGAGGGACGCGAGCAGTACTTC
TRBJ1-6 | few | . | TRBV7-6 | CASSSDRTETNSPLHF | TGTGCCAGCAGCTCGGATCGGACAGAAACTAATTCACCCCTCCACTTT
TRBJ1-2 | . | . | TRBV11-2 | CASTLYLTGNYGYTF | TGTGCCAGCACCCTTTATCTGACAGGCAATTATGGCTACACCTTC
TRBJ1-6 | . | . | TRBV5-5 | CASSLKTDNSPLHF | TGTGCCAGCAGCTTGAAGACAGATAATTCACCCCTCCACTTT
TRBJ1-1 | . | . | TRBV19 | CASSMRQPNTEAFF | TGTGCCAGTAGTATGAGACAGCCGAACACTGAAGCTTTCTTT
TRBJ1-1 | . | TRBD1 | TRBV6-1 | CASGQVLTEAFF | TGTGCCAGCGGACAGGTTTTAACTGAAGCTTTCTTT
TRBJ1-4 | . | TRBD1 | TRBV6-1 | CASNPGQGGEKLFF | TGTGCCAGCAACCCGGGACAGGGGGGTGAAAAACTGTTTTTT
TRBJ2-6 | once | . | TRBV27 | CASSPYGGSGANVLTF | TGTGCCAGCAGTCCCTACGGGGGCTCTGGGGCCAACGTCCTGACTTTC
TRBJ2-2 | few | . | TRBV9 | CASSVGGLGRTGELFF | TGTGCCAGCAGCGTAGGAGGGCTCGGTCGCACCGGGGAGCTGTTTTTT
TRBJ1-3 | . | . | TRBV28 | CASSLIGGNTIYF | TGTGCCAGCAGTTTAATCGGTGGAAACACCATATATTTT
TRBJ1-5 | once | . | TRBV28 | CASTLLGSNQPQHF | TGTGCCAGCACCCTTCTAGGAAGCAATCAGCCCCAGCATTTT
TRBJ2-4 | . | . | TRBV6-5 | CASSPGVGKNIQYF | TGTGCCAGCAGTCCGGGAGTGGGCAAAAACATTCAGTACTTC
TRBJ1-1 | once | . | TRBV6-6 | CASIPRDTGTEAFF | TGTGCCAGCATTCCTCGGGACACTGGCACTGAAGCTTTCTTT
TRBJ2-1 | . | TRBD2 | TRBV10-3 | CAISESTLAGGLF | TGTGCCATCAGTGAGTCGACTCTAGCGGGGGGACTCTTC
TRBJ2-1 | once | TRBD2 | TRBV11-2 | CASVSGGAGEQFF | TGTGCCAGCGTTAGCGGGGGGGCCGGTGAGCAGTTCTTC
TRBJ2-3 | . | TRBD2 | TRBV9 | CASSVAGLVETDTQYF | TGTGCCAGCAGCGTAGCTGGACTAGTTGAAACAGATACGCAGTATTTT
TRBJ2-5 | . | . | TRBV5-1 | CASSLTGTLVAQYF | TGCGCCAGCAGCCTGACTGGGACACTCGTAGCCCAGTACTTC
TRBJ1-1 | . | . | TRBV30 | CAWSLSMNTEAFF | TGTGCCTGGAGTTTGAGTATGAACACTGAAGCTTTCTTT
TRBJ1-1 | . | . | TRBV28 | CASRGVTEAFF | TGTGCCAGCAGAGGGGTGACTGAAGCTTTCTTT
TRBJ2-3 | . | TRBD1 | TRBV19 | CASNLGGTGKDTQYF | TGTGCCAGTAACTTAGGGGGGACAGGGAAAGATACGCAGTATTTT
TRBJ1-1 | . | . | TRBV25-1 | CASGGGKNTEAFF | TGTGCCAGCGGGGGGGGTAAGAACACTGAAGCTTTCTTT